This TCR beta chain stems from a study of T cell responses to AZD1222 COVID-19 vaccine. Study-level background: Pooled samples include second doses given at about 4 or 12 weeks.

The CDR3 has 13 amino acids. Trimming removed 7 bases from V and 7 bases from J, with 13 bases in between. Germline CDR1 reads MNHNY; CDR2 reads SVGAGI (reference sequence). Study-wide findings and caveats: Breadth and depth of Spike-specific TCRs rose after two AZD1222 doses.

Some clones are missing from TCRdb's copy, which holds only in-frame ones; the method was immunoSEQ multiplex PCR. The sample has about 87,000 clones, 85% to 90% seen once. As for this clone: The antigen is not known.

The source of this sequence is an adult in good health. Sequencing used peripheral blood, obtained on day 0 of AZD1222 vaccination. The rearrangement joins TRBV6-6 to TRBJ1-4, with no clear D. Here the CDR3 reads CASKGGPSEKLFF. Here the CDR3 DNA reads TGTGCCAGCAAGGGAGGGCCTTCTGAAAAACTGTTTTTT.